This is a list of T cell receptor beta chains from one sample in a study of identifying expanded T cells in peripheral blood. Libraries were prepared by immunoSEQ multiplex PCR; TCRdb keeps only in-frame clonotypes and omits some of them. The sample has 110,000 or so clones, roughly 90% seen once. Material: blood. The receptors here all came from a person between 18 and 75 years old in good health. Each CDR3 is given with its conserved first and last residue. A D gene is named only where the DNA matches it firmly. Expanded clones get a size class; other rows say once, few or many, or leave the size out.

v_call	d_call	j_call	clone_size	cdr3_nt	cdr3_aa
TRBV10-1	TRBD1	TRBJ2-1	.	TGCGCCAGCAGCCGACGGACAGGGGGCGAGCAGTTCTTC	CASSRRTGGEQFF
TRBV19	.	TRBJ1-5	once	TGTGCCAGTAGTGGCAGCCTAAATCAGCCCCAGCATTTT	CASSGSLNQPQHF
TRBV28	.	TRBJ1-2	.	TGTGCCAGCAGATACACACAGTGGATCTATGGCTACACCTTC	CASRYTQWIYGYTF
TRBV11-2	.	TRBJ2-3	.	TGTGCCAGCAGCCCTGTGAGGGCCACAGATACGCAGTATTTT	CASSPVRATDTQYF
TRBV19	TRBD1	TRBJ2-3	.	TGTGCCAGTAGCCAGGGACAGGGGTACACAGATACGCAGTATTTT	CASSQGQGYTDTQYF
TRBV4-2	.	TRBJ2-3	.	TGTGCCAGCAGCCAAGGTTTGGCAGATACGCAGTATTTT	CASSQGLADTQYF
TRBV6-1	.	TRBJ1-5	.	TGTGCCAGCAGGTGGGACAGCAATCAGCCCCAGCATTTT	CASRWDSNQPQHF
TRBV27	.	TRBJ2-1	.	TGTGCCAGCAGTCCTTGGACCAGCAGCTCCTACAATGAGCAGTTCTTC	CASSPWTSSSYNEQFF
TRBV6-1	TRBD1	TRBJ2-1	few	TGTGCCAGCAGGAACAGGGGTACCTACAATGAGCAGTTCTTC	CASRNRGTYNEQFF
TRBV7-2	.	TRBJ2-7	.	TGTGCCAGCAGCTTTGGGCAGGGCTGGGACGAGCAGTACTTC	CASSFGQGWDEQYF
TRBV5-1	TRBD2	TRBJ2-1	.	TGCGCCAGCAGCTTGAGCCTAGCGGGAGACAATGAGCAGTTCTTC	CASSLSLAGDNEQFF
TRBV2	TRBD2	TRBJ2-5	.	TGTGCCAGCAGTCCCGGGAGGCCCCAAGAGACCCAGTACTTC	CASSPGRPQETQYF
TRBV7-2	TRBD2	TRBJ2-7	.	TGTGCCAGCATGGGACTAGCGGTGCTCTACGAGCAGTACTTC	CASMGLAVLYEQYF
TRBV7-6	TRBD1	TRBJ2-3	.	TGTGCCAGCAGCCACGGACAGGGGGCAAGGTATACGCAGTATTTT	CASSHGQGARYTQYF
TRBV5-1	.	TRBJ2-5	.	TGCGCCAGCAGCTTGTCCGCGGTACAAGAGACCCAGTACTTC	CASSLSAVQETQYF
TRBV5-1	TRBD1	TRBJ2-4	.	TGCGCCAGCAGCTTGGCCGGGACAGGGTACGCCATTCAGTACTTC	CASSLAGTGYAIQYF
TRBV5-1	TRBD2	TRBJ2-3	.	TGCGCCAGCAGCTTGGGAGCCGGGGGGAAGACAGATACGCAGTATTTT	CASSLGAGGKTDTQYF
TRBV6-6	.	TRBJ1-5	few	TGTGCCAGCAGTCAGGGTTACGGTCAGCCCCAGCATTTT	CASSQGYGQPQHF
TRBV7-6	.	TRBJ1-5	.	TGTGCCAGCAGCTTGGGAAATAGCAATCAGCCCCAGCATTTT	CASSLGNSNQPQHF
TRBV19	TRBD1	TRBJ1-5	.	TGTGCCAGTAGTATAAACCCAGGGGGATACAATCAGCCCCAGCATTTT	CASSINPGGYNQPQHF
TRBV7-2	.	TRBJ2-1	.	TGTGCCAGCAGCAGATACGGTAATGAGCAGTTCTTC	CASSRYGNEQFF
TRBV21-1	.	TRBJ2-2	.	TGTGCCAGCAGTCGACTAGCGCAAGAGCTGTTTTTT	CASSRLAQELFF
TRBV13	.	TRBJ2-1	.	TGTGCCAGCAGCGTGGGGGGCTCCTACAATGAGCAGTTCTTC	CASSVGGSYNEQFF
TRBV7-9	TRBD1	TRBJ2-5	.	TGTGCCAGCAGCCAAGAACGAGGGGGCAAAAGGGAGACCCAGTACTTC	CASSQERGGKRETQYF
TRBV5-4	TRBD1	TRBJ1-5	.	TGTGCCAGCAGCTTCGGAGGGGGCCAGCCCCAGCATTTT	CASSFGGGQPQHF
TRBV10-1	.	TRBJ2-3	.	TGCGCCAGCAGTGTTCGGACAGACCCAGATACGCAGTATTTT	CASSVRTDPDTQYF
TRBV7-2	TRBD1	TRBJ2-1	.	TGTGCCAGCAGCCCTGGGACAGCCTCGGTTGAGCAGTTCTTC	CASSPGTASVEQFF
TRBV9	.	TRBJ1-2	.	TGTGCCAGCAGCGCCGGGGGCGCAGGGAATGGCTACACCTTC	CASSAGGAGNGYTF
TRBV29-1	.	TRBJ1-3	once	TGCAGCGTGGGAGGGGGGCCGAACTCTGGAAACACCATATATTTT	CSVGGGPNSGNTIYF
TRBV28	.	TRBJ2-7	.	TGTGCCAGCAGTTCCCGCGGAACTTCCCACGAGCAGTACTTC	CASSSRGTSHEQYF
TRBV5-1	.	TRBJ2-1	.	TGCGCCAGCAGCTTGAGAGTGAAGGAGGTGAATGAGCAGTTCTTC	CASSLRVKEVNEQFF
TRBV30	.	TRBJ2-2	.	TGTGCCTCGAGGGCGAACACCGGGGAGCTGTTTTTT	CASRANTGELFF
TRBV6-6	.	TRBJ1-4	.	TGTGCCAGCAGTTACCTCGGAGGGGGTGAAAAACTGTTTTTT	CASSYLGGGEKLFF
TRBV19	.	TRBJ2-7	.	TGTGCCAGTAGTATTGCAGGGGACCTCAACGAGCAGTACTTC	CASSIAGDLNEQYF
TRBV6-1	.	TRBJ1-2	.	TGTGCCAGCAGTGAAGGCTTTATTAACTATGGCTACACCTTC	CASSEGFINYGYTF
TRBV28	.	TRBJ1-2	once	TGTGCCAGCAGTGGACGAACGGAAGGGGCCGGAATACCTCCTAACTATGGCTACACCTTC	CASSGRTEGAGIPPNYGYTF
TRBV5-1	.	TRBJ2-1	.	TGCGCCAGCTCACGGGGAGAGTACAATGAGCAGTTCTTC	CASSRGEYNEQFF
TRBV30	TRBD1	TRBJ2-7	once	TGTGCCTGGGAAGGGGGGGGACAGGGAGGAGTCTACGAGCAGTACTTC	CAWEGGGQGGVYEQYF
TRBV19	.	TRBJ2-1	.	TGTGCCAGTAGTGTTGGGACCTACAATGAGCAGTTCTTC	CASSVGTYNEQFF
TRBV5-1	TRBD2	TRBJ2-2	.	TGCGCCAGCAGCTTACCGGGACTAGCGGGGGGAACGGCCGGGGAGCTGTTTTTT	CASSLPGLAGGTAGELFF
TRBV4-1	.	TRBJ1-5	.	TGCGCCAGCAGCCAAGATGGAGTTAATCAGCCCCAGCATTTT	CASSQDGVNQPQHF
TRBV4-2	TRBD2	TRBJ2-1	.	TGTGCCAGCAGCCCCACAGCGGGGAAGTATGAGCAGTTCTTC	CASSPTAGKYEQFF
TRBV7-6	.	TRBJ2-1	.	TGTGCCAGCAGCTTAAGGGACAAGGGAAATGAGCAGTTCTTC	CASSLRDKGNEQFF
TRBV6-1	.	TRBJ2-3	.	TGTGCCAGCAGCGAGACCAGGATTAGCACAGATACGCAGTATTTT	CASSETRISTDTQYF
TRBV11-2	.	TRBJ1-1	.	TGTGCCAGCAGCTTGGACGGAAGGAACACTGAAGCTTTCTTT	CASSLDGRNTEAFF
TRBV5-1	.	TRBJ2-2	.	TGCGCCAGCAGCTGGACAAGCACCGGGGAGCTGTTTTTT	CASSWTSTGELFF
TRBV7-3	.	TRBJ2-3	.	TGTGCCAGCAGCCCGGGCCTCGGGGCAGATACGCAGTATTTT	CASSPGLGADTQYF
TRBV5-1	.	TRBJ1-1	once	TGCGCCAGCAGCCACCAGGGTATGGACACTGAAGCTTTCTTT	CASSHQGMDTEAFF
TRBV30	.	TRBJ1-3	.	TGTGCCTGGAGTGTACAGGGAAACACCATATATTTT	CAWSVQGNTIYF
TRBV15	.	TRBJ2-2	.	TGTGCCACCAGCGGGCCGAACAGGGTGACCGGGGAGCTGTTTTTT	CATSGPNRVTGELFF